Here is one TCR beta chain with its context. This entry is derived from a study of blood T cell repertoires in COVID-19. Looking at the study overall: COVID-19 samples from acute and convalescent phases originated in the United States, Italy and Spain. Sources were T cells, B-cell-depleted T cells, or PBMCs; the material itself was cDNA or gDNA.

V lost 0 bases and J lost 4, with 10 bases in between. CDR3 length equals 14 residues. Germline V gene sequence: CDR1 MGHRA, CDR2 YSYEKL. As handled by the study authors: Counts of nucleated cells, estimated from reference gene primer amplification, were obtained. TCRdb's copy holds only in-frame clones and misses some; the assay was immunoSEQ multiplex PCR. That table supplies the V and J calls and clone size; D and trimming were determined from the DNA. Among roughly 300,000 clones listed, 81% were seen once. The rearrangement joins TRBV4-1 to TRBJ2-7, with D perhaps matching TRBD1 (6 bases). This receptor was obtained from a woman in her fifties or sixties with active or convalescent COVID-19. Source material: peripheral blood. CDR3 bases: TGCGCCAGCAGCCAAGATCAGGGGACGTACGAGCAGTACTTC. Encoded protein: CASSQDQGTYEQYF.